The T cell receptor beta chain under discussion was sequenced for a study of regulatory T cells in long-lasting Graves disease. Library construction for TCR beta used iRepertoire HTBI primers and Arm-PCR of CDR3 regions. TCRdb independently ran MiXCR on the multiplex PCR reads; one entry per CDR3 protein. The data contain fewer than 400,000 distinct CDR3 sequences, roughly 20% of them singletons. Study-level results: Favoring TRBV28, TRBJ1-2 and TRBJ2-5 was a feature seen in persistent disease.

The CDR3 totals 13 residues. The germline V gene has CDR1 MNHEY and CDR2 SMNVEV (reference sequence). Deletions cut 6 bases from V and 4 bases from J, with 12 bases between. The time point denotes: persistent/refractory GD, antithyroid drugs over 5 years with positive TRAb. RNA isolated from PBMCs was used to make the TCR library. This clonotype showed up many times. Its specificity is unknown. The clonotype originates from a female donor with Graves disease. Sequencing was performed on peripheral blood mononuclear cells (PBMCs), taken when the disease was refractory, from a patient treated with antithyroid drugs. The genes are TRBV27 and TRBJ2-5, with D hard to call. The CDR3 region has the DNA TGTGCCAGCAGAGTAGGGATCGGAGAGACCCAGTACTTC. This encodes CASRVGIGETQYF.